The 12 T cell receptor beta chains below were found in one sample sequenced in a study of vaccination effects on CD4 cells after COVID-19. TCRdb's table, derived via immunoSEQ multiplex PCR, lists solely in-frame clones and lacks some. The sample consists of tens of thousands of clones, approximately 78% of them appearing once. Which antigens these TCRs recognize remains unknown. The culture ran for 10 to 11 days, and then CD4+ T cells were isolated. The specimen comprised CD4+ T cells from PBMCs cultured without peptide, sampled before COVID-19 vaccination. Every receptor here comes from a human donor who had a prior SARS-CoV-2 infection.

In this sample, this clone turned up a few times. This rearrangement joins TRBV5-4 to TRBJ2-3; 9 bases are a match to TRBD1. V dropped 4 bases and J dropped 1; count of bases not matched to a gene: 4. Germline CDR1 and CDR2: SGHNT and YYREEE (reference sequence). CDR3 length: 15 residues. CDR3 in DNA: TGTGCCAGCAGCACCAGGACAGGGGGCACAGATACGCAGTATTTT. It codes for CASSTRTGGTDTQYF.

The sample holds one count of this clone. This chain connects TRBV10-3 to TRBJ2-3; D is possibly TRBD2 (6 bases). CDR1 is ENHRY and CDR2 is SYGVKD in the germline V gene. The V end lost 0 bases, the J end lost 2 bases, and 18 bases lay between the germline ends. The CDR3 is 18 amino acids. The CDR3 bases are TGTGCCATCAGTGAGTCGAAGGCCCTAGCGCAAGTCACAGATACGCAGTATTTT. Translating it yields CAISESKALAQVTDTQYF.

In its sample, this clone was seen a few times. Here the CDR3 DNA reads TGTGCCAGCAGCTTAGGACTAGCGGACGCAGATACGCAGTATTTT. Its translation: CASSLGLADADTQYF. The chain joins TRBV11-3 to TRBJ2-3; 9 positions match TRBD2. Trimming cost V 1 base and J 4 bases; bases outside gene matches: 3. Germline-derived CDR1 and CDR2 are SGHNT and YENEEA. The CDR3 consists of 15 residues.

The CDR3 sequence is CASRLGELAGEQFF. In nucleotides, the CDR3 is TGTGCCAGCAGATTGGGGGAACTAGCAGGTGAGCAGTTCTTC. This chain links TRBV7-9 with TRBJ2-1; possible D gene TRBD2, 6 bases. V lost 6 bases, J lost 9 bases, and 18 bases lay in between. The germline gives CDR1 SEHNR, CDR2 FQNEAQ (reference sequence). The CDR3 length is 14 residues.

This clone was detected only once. The chain joins TRBV18 to TRBJ2-7; 9 nucleotides agree with TRBD1. Germline lookup yields CDR1 KGHSH and CDR2 LQKENI. The J segment lost 5 bases and the V segment lost 9 bases, leaving 8 bases of the junction unmatched. The CDR3 length is 13 residues. CDR3 bases: TGTGCCAGTGCGGAGGGACAGGGAGACGAGCAGTACTTC. Translation: CASAEGQGDEQYF.

This clone occurred once. The chain is built from TRBV5-4 and TRBJ2-5; TRBD1 matches at 7 bases. Looked up from germline, CDR1 is SGHNT and CDR2 is YYREEE (reference sequence). V trimming: 3 bases; J trimming: 1 base; junction bases outside the gene matches: 6. The CDR3 is 15 residues long. CDR3 region: CASSSTGNFQETQYF. In nucleotides, the CDR3 is TGTGCCAGCAGCTCGACAGGGAATTTCCAAGAGACCCAGTACTTC. The full variable domain, its missing parts supplied by reference TRBV5-4 and TRBJ2-5, is ETGVTQSPTHLIKTRGQQVTLRCSSQSGHNTVSWYQQALGQGPQFIFQYYREEENGRGNFPPRFSGLQFPNYSSELNVNALELDDSALYLCASSSTGNFQETQYFGPGTRLLVL.

Of note for this clone: The junction departs from the called germline gene at one end, perhaps through a read error. This chain connects TRBV7-7 to TRBJ2-5, with a tentative D call TRBD1 (6 bases). The V gene's germline CDR1 is SSHAT and CDR2 FNYEAQ (reference sequence). The CDR3 has 15 residues. The chain's CDR3 is CASSRQAGFMETQYF. CDR3 bases: TGTGCTAGCAGCCGACAGGCAGGGTTTATGGAGACCCAGTACTTC.

The chain recombines TRBV24-1 with TRBJ2-3; TRBD2 is a possible D gene (5 bases). Germline V gene sequence: CDR1 KGHDR, CDR2 SFDVKD. V was pared by 3 bases and J by 11 bases, with 14 bases between. The CDR3 totals 13 residues. CDR3 region: CATSDGPPGRQYF. DNA of the CDR3: TGTGCCACCAGTGATGGACCCCCGGGGAGGCAGTATTTT.

The genes are TRBV3-1 (or the pseudogene TRBV3-2) and TRBJ1-2, with no clear D. Germline loops: CDR1 LGHDT, CDR2 YNNKEL (reference sequence). V was shortened by 2 bases and J by 6 bases, with 4 bases between the two germline ends. The CDR3 runs 11 residues. The CDR3 DNA reads as TGTGCCAGCAGCCAACGTGATGGCTACACCTTC. It encodes CASSQRDGYTF.

This clone was observed once. This chain uses TRBV6-1 with TRBJ1-4; a possible D gene is TRBD1 (5 bases). The CDR3 has 14 amino acids. V dropped 1 base and J dropped 9 bases, with 12 bases sitting between them. Germline V gene sequence: CDR1 MNHNS, CDR2 SASEGT. CDR3 DNA sequence: TGTGCCAGCAGTGAAGTTGGGGCCGGGCAAAAACTGTTTTTT. Translating it yields CASSEVGAGQKLFF.

The chain combines TRBV3-1 (or the pseudogene TRBV3-2) with TRBJ2-1; D remains ambiguous. This CDR3 is 16 amino acids long. Germline loops: CDR1 LGHDT, CDR2 YNNKEL (reference sequence). The V gene lost 4 bases and the J gene lost 5 bases, with 18 bases spanning the gap. The CDR3 here is CASSPSATAFHNEQFF. Written as DNA, the CDR3 is TGTGCCAGCAGCCCATCAGCCACGGCTTTCCACAATGAGCAGTTCTTC.

V gene TRBV10-3 combines with J gene TRBJ2-7, with 7 bases fitting TRBD1. CDR1 ENHRY and CDR2 SYGVKD come from the germline V gene. This CDR3 has 13 residues. V lost 7 bases and J lost 2; bases outside the gene matches: 5. CDR3 DNA sequence: TGTGCCATCATGAGACAGGGAACCTACGAGCAGTACTTC. Its translation is CAIMRQGTYEQYF.